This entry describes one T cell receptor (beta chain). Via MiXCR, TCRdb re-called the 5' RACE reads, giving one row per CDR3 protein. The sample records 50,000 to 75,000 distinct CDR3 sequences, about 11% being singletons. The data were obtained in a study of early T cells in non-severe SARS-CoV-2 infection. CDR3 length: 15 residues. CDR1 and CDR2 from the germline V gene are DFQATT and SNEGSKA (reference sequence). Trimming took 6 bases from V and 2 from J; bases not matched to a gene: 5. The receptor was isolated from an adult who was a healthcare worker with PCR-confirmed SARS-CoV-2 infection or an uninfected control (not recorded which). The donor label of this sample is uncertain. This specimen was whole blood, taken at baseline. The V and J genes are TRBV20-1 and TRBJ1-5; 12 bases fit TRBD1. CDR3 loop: CSALGQGAGNQPQHF. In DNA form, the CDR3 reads TGCAGTGCCCTGGGACAGGGGGCAGGCAATCAGCCCCAGCATTTT.